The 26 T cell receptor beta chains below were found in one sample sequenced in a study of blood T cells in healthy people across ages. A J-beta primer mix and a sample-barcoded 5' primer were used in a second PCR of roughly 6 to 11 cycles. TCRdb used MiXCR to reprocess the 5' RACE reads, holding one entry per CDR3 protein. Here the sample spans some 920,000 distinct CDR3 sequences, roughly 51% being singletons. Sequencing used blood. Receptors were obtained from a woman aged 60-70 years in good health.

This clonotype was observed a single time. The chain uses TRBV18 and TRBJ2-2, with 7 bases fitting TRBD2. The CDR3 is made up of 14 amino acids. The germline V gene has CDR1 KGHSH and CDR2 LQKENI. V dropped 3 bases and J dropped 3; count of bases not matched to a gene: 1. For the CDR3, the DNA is TGTGCCAGCTCACCGAGCGGGGACACCGGGGAGCTGTTTTTT. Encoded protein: CASSPSGDTGELFF.

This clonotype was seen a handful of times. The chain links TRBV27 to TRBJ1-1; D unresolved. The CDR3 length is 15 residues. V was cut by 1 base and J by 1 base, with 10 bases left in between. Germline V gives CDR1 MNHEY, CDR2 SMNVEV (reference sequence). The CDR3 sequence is CASSLWVGENTEAFF. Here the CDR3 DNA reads TGTGCCAGCAGTTTATGGGTGGGAGAGAACACTGAAGCTTTCTTT.

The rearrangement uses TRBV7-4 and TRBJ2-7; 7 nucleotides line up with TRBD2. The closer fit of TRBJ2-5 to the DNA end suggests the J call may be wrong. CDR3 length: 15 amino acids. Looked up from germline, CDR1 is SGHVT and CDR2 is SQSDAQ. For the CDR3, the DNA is TGTGCCAGCAGACCTCTACTAGCGAGAAAAGAGACCCAGTACTTC. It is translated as CASRPLLARKETQYF.

The CDR3 region is CASSQVLSGSYEQYF. CDR3 DNA sequence: TGCGCCAGCAGCCAAGTCCTGTCGGGGTCCTACGAGCAGTACTTC. This chain joins TRBV4-3 and TRBJ2-7; TRBD2 might be the D (5 bases). Trimming pared 1 base from V and 1 base from J, leaving 11 bases between. The length of the CDR3 is 15 residues. Germline CDR1 LGHNA, CDR2 YSLEER.

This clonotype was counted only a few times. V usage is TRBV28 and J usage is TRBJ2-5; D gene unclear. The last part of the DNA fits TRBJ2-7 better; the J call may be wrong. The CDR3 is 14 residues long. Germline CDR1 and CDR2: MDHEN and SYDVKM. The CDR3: CASSLERVRHEQYF. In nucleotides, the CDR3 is TGTGCCAGCAGTTTGGAACGGGTACGGCACGAGCAGTACTTC.

The DNA of the CDR3 is TGTGCCAGCAGTTTGCCGGAGGGAGGGGGCGGAGAGACCCAGTACTTC. Its protein is CASSLPEGGGGETQYF. The chain is built from TRBV28 and TRBJ2-5; perhaps D is TRBD1 or TRBD2 (7 bases each). V was shortened by 3 bases and J by 4 bases, with 18 bases between the two germline ends. This CDR3 region has 16 residues. Germline V CDR1 and CDR2: MDHEN, SYDVKM.

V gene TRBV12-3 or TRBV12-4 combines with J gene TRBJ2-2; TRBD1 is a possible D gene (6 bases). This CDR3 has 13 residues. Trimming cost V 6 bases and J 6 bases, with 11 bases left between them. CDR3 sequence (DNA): TGTGCCAGCAGACCCCGACAGGCCGGGGAGCTGTTTTTT. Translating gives CASRPRQAGELFF.

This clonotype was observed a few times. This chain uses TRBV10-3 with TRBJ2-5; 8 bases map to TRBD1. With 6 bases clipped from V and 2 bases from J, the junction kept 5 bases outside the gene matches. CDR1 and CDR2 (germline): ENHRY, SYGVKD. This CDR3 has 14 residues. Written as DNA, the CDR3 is TGTGCCATCAGCCTAGGACAGGGTCAAGAGACCCAGTACTTC. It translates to CAISLGQGQETQYF.

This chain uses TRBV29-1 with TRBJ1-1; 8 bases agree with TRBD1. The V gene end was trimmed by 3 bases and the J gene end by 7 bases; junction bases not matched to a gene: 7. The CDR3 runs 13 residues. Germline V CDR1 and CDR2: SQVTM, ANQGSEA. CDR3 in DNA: TGCAGCGTTGAGGGGCAGGGGGCGATTGAAGCTTTCTTT. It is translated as CSVEGQGAIEAFF.

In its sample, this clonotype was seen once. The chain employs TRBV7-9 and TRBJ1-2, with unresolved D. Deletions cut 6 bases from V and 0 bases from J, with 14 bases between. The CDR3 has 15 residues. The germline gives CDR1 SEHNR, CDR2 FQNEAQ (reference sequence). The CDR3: CASSGVAAANYGYTF. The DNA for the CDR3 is TGTGCCAGCAGTGGGGTAGCAGCAGCTAACTATGGCTACACCTTC.

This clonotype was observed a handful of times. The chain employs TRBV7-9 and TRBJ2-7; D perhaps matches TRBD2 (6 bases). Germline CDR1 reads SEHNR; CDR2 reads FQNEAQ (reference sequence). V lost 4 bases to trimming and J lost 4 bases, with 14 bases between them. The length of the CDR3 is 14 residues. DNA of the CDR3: TGTGCCAGCAGCTCGCTCGGGAGCGGATACGAGCAGTACTTC. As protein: CASSSLGSGYEQYF.

CDR3 sequence reads: CASSSGTGMYGYTF. The CDR3 DNA is TGTGCCAGCAGTTCCGGGACAGGGATGTATGGCTACACCTTC. The gene calls are TRBV27 and TRBJ1-2, with 9 bases identical to TRBD1. J was trimmed by 5 bases and V by 4 bases; bases with no gene match: 5. CDR1 and CDR2 (germline): MNHEY, SMNVEV (reference sequence). The CDR3 has 14 residues.

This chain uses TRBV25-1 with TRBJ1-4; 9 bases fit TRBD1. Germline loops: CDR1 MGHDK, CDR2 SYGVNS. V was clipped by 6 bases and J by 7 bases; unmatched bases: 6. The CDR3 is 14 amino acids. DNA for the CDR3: TGTGCCAGCAGCATGACAGGGGGAAGTGAAAAACTGTTTTTT. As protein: CASSMTGGSEKLFF. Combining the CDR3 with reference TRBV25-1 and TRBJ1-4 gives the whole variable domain EADIYQTPRYLVIGTGKKITLECSQTMGHDKMYWYQQDPGMELHLIHYSYGVNSTEKGDLSSESTVSRIRTEHFPLTLESARPSHTSQYLCASSMTGGSEKLFFGSGTQLSVL.

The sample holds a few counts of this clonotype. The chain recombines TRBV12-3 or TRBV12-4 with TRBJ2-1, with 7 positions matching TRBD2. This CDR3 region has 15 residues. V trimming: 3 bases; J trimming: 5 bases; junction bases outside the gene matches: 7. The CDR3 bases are TGTGCCAGCAGTTTCTCGGGACTAACCAACAATGAGCAGTTCTTC. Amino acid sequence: CASSFSGLTNNEQFF.

Here the CDR3 reads CASSGGSLESYEQYF. CDR3 sequence (DNA): TGTGCCAGCAGTGGCGGGTCTCTGGAGAGCTACGAGCAGTACTTC. The V and J genes are TRBV2 and TRBJ2-7; weak D call: TRBD2 (5 bases). This CDR3 is built from 15 residues. V was shortened by 4 bases and J by 3 bases, with 16 bases between the two germline ends. Germline values: CDR1 SNHLY, CDR2 FYNNEI.

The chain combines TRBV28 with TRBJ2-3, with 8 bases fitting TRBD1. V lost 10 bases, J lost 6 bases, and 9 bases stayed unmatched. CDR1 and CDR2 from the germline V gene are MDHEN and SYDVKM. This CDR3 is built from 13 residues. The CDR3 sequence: CATLDRVKDTQYF. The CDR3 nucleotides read TGTGCCACCCTGGACAGGGTAAAGGATACGCAGTATTTT.

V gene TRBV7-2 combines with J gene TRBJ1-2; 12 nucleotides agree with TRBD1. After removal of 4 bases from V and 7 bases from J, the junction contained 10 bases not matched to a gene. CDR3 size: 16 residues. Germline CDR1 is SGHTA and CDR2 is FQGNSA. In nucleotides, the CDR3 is TGTGCCAGCAGCTCCTCCCCCGGGACAGGGGGCGGTGGCTACACCTTC. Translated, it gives CASSSSPGTGGGGYTF.

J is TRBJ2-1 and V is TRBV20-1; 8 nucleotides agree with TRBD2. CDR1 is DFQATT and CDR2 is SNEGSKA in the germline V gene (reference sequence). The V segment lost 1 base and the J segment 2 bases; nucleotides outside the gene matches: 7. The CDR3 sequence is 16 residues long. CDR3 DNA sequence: TGCAGTGCTAGAGGGGATGGCGGGAGGACCTACAATGAGCAGTTCTTC. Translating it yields CSARGDGGRTYNEQFF.

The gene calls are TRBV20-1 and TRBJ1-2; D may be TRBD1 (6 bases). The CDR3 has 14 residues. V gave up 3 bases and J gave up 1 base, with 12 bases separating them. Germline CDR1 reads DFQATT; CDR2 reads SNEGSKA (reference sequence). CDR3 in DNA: TGCAGTGCTAGGGGGGGGGGCGTTAACTATGGCTACACCTTC. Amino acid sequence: CSARGGGVNYGYTF.

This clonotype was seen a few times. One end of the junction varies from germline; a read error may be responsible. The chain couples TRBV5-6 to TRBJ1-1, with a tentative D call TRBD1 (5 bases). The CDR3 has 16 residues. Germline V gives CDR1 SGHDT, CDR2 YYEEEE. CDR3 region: CASSLLGEGSNTEAFF. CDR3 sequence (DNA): TGTGCCAGCAGCTTGTTAGGGGAGGGGTCGAACACTGAGGCTTTCTTT.

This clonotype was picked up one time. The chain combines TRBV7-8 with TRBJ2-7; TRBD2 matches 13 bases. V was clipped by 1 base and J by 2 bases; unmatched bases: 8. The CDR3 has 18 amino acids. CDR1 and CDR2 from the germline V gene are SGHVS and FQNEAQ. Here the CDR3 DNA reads TGTGCCAGCAGCTTAGTTGGGGGGACTAGCGGGATAACCTACGAGCAGTACTTC. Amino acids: CASSLVGGTSGITYEQYF.

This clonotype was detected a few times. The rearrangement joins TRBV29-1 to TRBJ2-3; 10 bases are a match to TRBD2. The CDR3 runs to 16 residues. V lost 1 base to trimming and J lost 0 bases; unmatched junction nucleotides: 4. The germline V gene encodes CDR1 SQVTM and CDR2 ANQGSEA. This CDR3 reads CSVEGGLARSTDTQYF. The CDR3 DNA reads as TGCAGCGTTGAAGGGGGACTAGCGAGGAGCACAGATACGCAGTATTTT.

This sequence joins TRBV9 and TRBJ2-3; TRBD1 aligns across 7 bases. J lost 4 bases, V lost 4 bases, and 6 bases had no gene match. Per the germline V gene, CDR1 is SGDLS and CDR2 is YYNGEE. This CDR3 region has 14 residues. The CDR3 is CASSTPTGSDTQYF. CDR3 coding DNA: TGTGCCAGCAGCACTCCGACAGGGTCAGATACGCAGTATTTT.

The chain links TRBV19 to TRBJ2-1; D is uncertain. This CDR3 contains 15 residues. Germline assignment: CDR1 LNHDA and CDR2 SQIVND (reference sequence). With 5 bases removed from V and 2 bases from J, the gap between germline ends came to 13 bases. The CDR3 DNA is TGTGCCAGTAGTGACGGAGTCCCAGCCTACAATGAGCAGTTCTTC. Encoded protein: CASSDGVPAYNEQFF.

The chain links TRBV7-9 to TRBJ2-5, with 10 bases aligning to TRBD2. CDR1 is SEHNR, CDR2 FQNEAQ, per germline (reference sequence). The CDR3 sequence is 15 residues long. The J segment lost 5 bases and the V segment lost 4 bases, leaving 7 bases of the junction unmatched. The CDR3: CASSSPSGSRETQYF. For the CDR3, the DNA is TGTGCCAGCAGCTCACCTAGCGGGAGCCGTGAGACCCAGTACTTC.

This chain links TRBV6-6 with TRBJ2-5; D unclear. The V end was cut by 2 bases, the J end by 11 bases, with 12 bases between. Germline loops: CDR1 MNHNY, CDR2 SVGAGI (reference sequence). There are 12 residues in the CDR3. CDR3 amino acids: CASSYNGNEQYF. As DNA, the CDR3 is TGTGCCAGCAGTTACAACGGCAATGAGCAGTACTTC.